This is a list of T cell receptor beta chains from one sample in a study of CD8 T cells in ankylosing spondylitis. TCRdb itself ran the 5' RACE reads through MiXCR, one entry per CDR3 protein. This sample has fewer than 750,000 distinct CDR3 sequences, with 15% to 20% found just once. The source material was blood, either unsorted or a sorted T cell fraction (not recorded which). The source is a male donor with ankylosing spondylitis. CDR3s include the opening cysteine and the closing phenylalanine or tryptophan. A D gene is named only where the DNA matches it firmly. Clone size appears in some rows only: once, few, many, or a class for an expanded clone.

j_call d_call clone_size v_call cdr3_aa cdr3_nt
TRBJ2-7 NA few TRBV6-5 CASSYAGAYEQYF TGTGCCAGCAGTTACGCAGGGGCCTACGAGCAGTACTTC
TRBJ1-1 NA NA TRBV6-1 CASRPGYLGTEAFF TGTGCCAGCAGACCAGGGTACCTGGGAACTGAAGCTTTCTTT
TRBJ2-5 TRBD2 NA TRBV9 CASSVVGLATEETQYF TGTGCCAGCAGCGTAGTGGGACTAGCGACGGAAGAGACCCAGTACTTC
TRBJ2-5 TRBD2 few TRBV20-1 CSAIGTSELETQYF TGCAGTGCTATAGGGACTAGCGAGCTAGAGACCCAGTACTTC
TRBJ2-1 NA few TRBV3-1 CASSQEWRSSYNEQFF TGTGCCAGCAGCCAAGAGTGGCGTAGCTCCTACAATGAGCAGTTCTTC
TRBJ1-1 NA few TRBV20-1 CSARTPGVNTEAFF TGCAGTGCTAGAACCCCCGGGGTTAACACTGAAGCTTTCTTT
TRBJ2-5 TRBD1 NA TRBV11-3 CASSFSGQVQETQYF TGTGCCAGCAGCTTCTCGGGACAGGTACAAGAGACCCAGTACTTC
TRBJ2-7 NA NA TRBV7-9 CASSGDWSGSLYEQYF TGTGCCAGCAGCGGCGATTGGTCAGGGAGCTTATACGAGCAGTACTTC
TRBJ2-7 NA few TRBV7-6 CASSREIQGEQYF TGTGCCAGCAGCCGAGAGATCCAAGGGGAGCAGTACTTC
TRBJ2-1 NA NA TRBV27 CASSLGYENEQFF TGTGCCAGCAGTTTGGGATATGAGAATGAGCAGTTCTTC
TRBJ1-2 NA few TRBV5-1 CASSLIQGRTSNYGYTF TGCGCCAGCAGCTTGATTCAGGGGCGAACCTCTAACTATGGCTACACCTTC
TRBJ1-6 NA few TRBV5-8 CASSLTPRVGPGSPLHF TGTGCCAGCAGCTTGACCCCACGAGTGGGCCCGGGTTCACCCCTCCACTTT
TRBJ1-5 TRBD1 NA TRBV12-3/TRBV12-4 CASSYDRGGQPQHF TGTGCCAGCAGCTATGACAGGGGCGGCCAGCCCCAGCATTTT
TRBJ2-1 TRBD1 few TRBV12-3/TRBV12-4 CASSTGTGGKNEQFF TGTGCCAGCAGCACCGGGACAGGGGGCAAGAATGAGCAGTTCTTC
TRBJ2-1 TRBD2 many TRBV3-1 CASSRSGGYNEQFF TGTGCCAGCAGCCGCTCGGGAGGGTACAATGAGCAGTTCTTC
TRBJ2-7 TRBD1 NA TRBV18 CASSPRDRASYEQYF TGTGCCAGCTCACCCCGGGACAGGGCCTCCTACGAGCAGTACTTC
TRBJ2-5 NA NA TRBV29-1 CSVPLGAQGETQYF TGCAGCGTGCCCCTCGGGGCGCAGGGAGAGACCCAGTACTTC
TRBJ1-6 NA NA TRBV20-1 CSASGTQNSPLHF TGCAGTGCTTCCGGGACACAGAATTCACCCCTCCACTTT
TRBJ1-2 NA few TRBV29-1 CSVVPGGYGYTF TGCAGCGTTGTCCCCGGCGGCTATGGCTACACCTTC
TRBJ1-4 NA NA TRBV6-1 CASSRNQGEKLFF TGTGCCAGCAGTCGTAACCAGGGTGAAAAACTGTTTTTT
TRBJ2-3 NA few TRBV9 CASSVDAGTDTQYF TGTGCCAGCAGCGTAGATGCAGGCACAGATACGCAGTATTTT
TRBJ2-1 NA NA TRBV20-1 CSARRKNEQFF TGCAGTGCTAGAAGGAAAAATGAGCAGTTCTTC
TRBJ1-5 TRBD1 few TRBV9 CASSVGQGSQPQHF TGTGCCAGCAGCGTAGGACAGGGAAGTCAGCCCCAGCATTTT
TRBJ1-3 NA NA TRBV20-1 CSARPRTVGNTIYF TGCAGTGCTAGACCCCGGACGGTTGGAAACACCATATATTTT
TRBJ2-1 TRBD2 NA TRBV29-1 CSVRIWGLAGTSTNEQFF TGCAGCGTCAGAATTTGGGGACTAGCGGGAACCAGTACCAATGAGCAGTTCTTC
TRBJ2-7 TRBD1 NA TRBV29-1 CSGGTGIREQYF TGCAGCGGAGGGACAGGGATTCGCGAGCAGTACTTC
TRBJ2-1 NA few TRBV7-3 CASSLRAREMYNEQFF TGTGCCAGCAGCTTAAGGGCCAGGGAGATGTACAATGAGCAGTTCTTC
TRBJ2-1 TRBD2 few TRBV20-1 CSARSRREYFF TGCAGTGCTAGGTCTAGGCGGGAGTACTTCTTC
TRBJ2-2 NA few TRBV3-1 CASSQVRAGEHGELFF TGTGCCAGCAGCCAAGTGAGGGCAGGAGAGCACGGGGAGCTGTTTTTT
TRBJ2-1 NA few TRBV15 CATSRMDSSSSYNEQFF TGTGCCACCAGCAGAATGGACTCTTCAAGCTCCTACAATGAGCAGTTCTTC
TRBJ2-7 TRBD1 few TRBV4-1 CASSPAGTGPYEQYF TGCGCCAGCAGCCCCGCCGGGACAGGGCCCTACGAGCAGTACTTC
TRBJ1-4 TRBD1 few TRBV7-8 CASSPRTGGKELFF TGTGCCAGCAGCCCACGGACAGGTGGCAAAGAACTGTTTTTT
TRBJ1-1 NA NA TRBV18 CASSPPETLVGAFF TGTGCCAGCTCACCACCAGAGACATTGGTTGGAGCTTTCTTT
TRBJ2-2 TRBD1 NA TRBV12-3/TRBV12-4 CASNYGQGNTGELLF TGTGCCAGCAACTACGGACAGGGGAACACCGGGGAGCTGTTATTT
TRBJ1-1 NA many TRBV29-1 CSIFPPDRGDMNTEAFF TGCAGCATCTTTCCCCCTGATAGGGGGGATATGAACACTGAAGCTTTCTTT
TRBJ1-4 NA few TRBV7-2 CASSLRAAVEKLFF TGTGCCAGCAGCTTACGGGCAGCTGTTGAAAAACTGTTTTTT
TRBJ1-2 TRBD1 NA TRBV4-3 CASSQDRGGDYGYTF TGCGCCAGCAGCCAAGATCGAGGGGGCGACTATGGCTACACCTTC
TRBJ1-2 NA NA TRBV7-2 CASREPGRLRGYTF TGTGCCAGCAGGGAACCCGGGAGGCTCCGGGGCTACACCTTC
TRBJ1-6 TRBD1 few TRBV4-2 CASSQDPGQGNSPLHF TGTGCCAGCAGCCAAGATCCGGGACAGGGGAATTCACCCCTCCACTTT
TRBJ2-6 NA few TRBV6-2/TRBV6-3 CASSYRSSWSSGANVLTF TGTGCCAGCAGTTACAGATCTAGCTGGTCCTCTGGGGCCAACGTCCTGACTTTC
TRBJ2-7 NA NA TRBV4-3 CASSQYPAGGVYEQYF TGCGCCAGCAGCCAATATCCGGCCGGAGGGGTATACGAGCAGTACTTC
TRBJ1-2 NA NA TRBV2 CASSGRGGPNYGYTF TGTGCCAGCAGCGGCCGGGGGGGCCCTAACTATGGCTACACCTTC
TRBJ2-2 NA few TRBV5-1 CASSRTLANTGELFF TGCGCCAGCAGCCGAACTCTCGCGAACACCGGGGAGCTGTTTTTT
TRBJ2-2 NA few TRBV7-2 CASSLDLEAGELFF TGTGCCAGCAGCTTAGATCTCGAGGCCGGGGAGCTGTTTTTT
TRBJ1-1 NA NA TRBV14 CASSQENWGAGTEAFF TGTGCCAGCAGCCAAGAAAACTGGGGCGCGGGCACTGAAGCTTTCTTT
TRBJ2-1 TRBD2 few TRBV29-1 CSVLAGQPYNEQFF TGCAGTGTGTTAGCGGGCCAACCCTACAATGAGCAGTTCTTC
TRBJ2-2 NA few TRBV4-1 CASSQHNSLLFF TGCGCCAGCAGCCAACACAACTCGTTGCTGTTTTTT
TRBJ2-7 TRBD2 few TRBV10-3 CAISPSGGYEQYF TGTGCCATCAGTCCTAGCGGGGGTTACGAGCAGTACTTC
TRBJ1-4 NA NA TRBV9 CASSGTGTGNEKLFF TGTGCCAGCAGCGGTACAGGGACCGGTAATGAAAAACTGTTTTTT
TRBJ1-1 TRBD1 NA TRBV7-9 CASSSRQGSNTEAFF TGTGCCAGCAGCAGCCGACAGGGCTCCAACACTGAAGCTTTCTTT
TRBJ1-1 NA few TRBV12-3/TRBV12-4 CASSPRGIGEAFF TGTGCCAGCAGCCCTAGGGGAATTGGTGAAGCTTTCTTT
TRBJ1-6 NA NA TRBV12-5 CASGPGTNSPLHF TGTGCTAGTGGTCCCGGGACTAATTCACCCCTCCACTTT